This TCR beta chain is from a study of radiotherapy plus CTLA-4 blockade in lung cancer. Study-wide context: Of the patients, 15% to 20% showed objective responses and about 30% attained disease control. General study results and limits: In blood, tumor-derived TCR clones expanded after radiotherapy plus ipilimumab. The best prediction of response reportedly came from early blood T cell clone dynamics, with interferon-beta.

V was clipped by 0 bases and J by 7 bases, with 11 bases between them. The V gene's germline CDR1 is SGHDT and CDR2 YYEEEE. The CDR3 is 14 residues long. In this sample, this clone is large. Its cognate antigen is unknown. The protocol was immunoSEQ multiplex PCR, while the TCRdb copy is restricted to in-frame clones and leaves out a portion. This table holds some 50,000 clones, 84% found once. Ipilimumab CTLA-4 blockade and focal radiation were given to patients with chemo-refractory metastatic non-small-cell lung cancer. Sequenced material: peripheral blood, taken from a patient treated with radiotherapy plus ipilimumab. The V call is TRBV5-6, the J call TRBJ2-1, with D tentatively TRBD2 (6 bases). The sequence derives from a human donor with non-small cell lung cancer whose response to radiotherapy plus ipilimumab could not be evaluated. CDR3 loop: CASSLVGSWNEQFF. The CDR3 DNA sequence: TGTGCCAGCAGCTTGGTCGGGAGCTGGAATGAGCAGTTCTTC.